A single sample gave rise to the 5 T cell receptor beta chains below, sequenced in a study of T cell repertoires in cytomegalovirus infection. TCRdb recomputed calls from the reads with MiXCR, one row per CDR3 protein. The table shows some 170,000 distinct CDR3 sequences, with about 17% occurring only once. Sequenced input: CD8+ T cells from PBMCs. These receptors came from a human donor in good health (CMV status not recorded). Some clones in this sample may be carry-over from other donors' samples.

To note about this clonotype: A junction end diverges from the germline sequence, so it may reflect a read error. This chain joins TRBV6-2 or TRBV6-3 and TRBJ1-2; D is perhaps TRBD1 (5 bases). This CDR3 contains 13 residues. Germline V gives CDR1 MNHEY, CDR2 SVGEGT. The CDR3 protein is CDSSYIARDGYTF. The CDR3 nucleotides are TGTGACAGCAGTTACATTGCCAGGGATGGCTACACCTTC.

This clonotype was observed a handful of times. This chain uses TRBV4-1 with TRBJ1-1; no definite D call. The germline CDR1 and CDR2 sequences are MGHRA and YSYEKL. The CDR3 loop spans 15 amino acids. V lost 1 base to trimming and J lost 0 bases, with 9 bases between them. The CDR3 here is CASSQVIGMNTEAFF. Here the CDR3 DNA reads TGCGCCAGCAGCCAAGTGATAGGGATGAACACTGAAGCTTTCTTT.

This chain joins TRBV2 and TRBJ1-3; 8 bases line up with TRBD1. The J segment lost 0 bases and the V segment lost 10 bases, leaving 8 bases of the junction unmatched. The germline V gene encodes CDR1 SNHLY and CDR2 FYNNEI. The CDR3 runs 15 residues. CDR3 region: CAIYAGGLSGNTIYF. Here the CDR3 DNA reads TGTGCCATCTATGCAGGGGGCCTCTCTGGAAACACCATATATTTT.

This clonotype was recorded a few times. The genes are TRBV2 and TRBJ1-2; possibly TRBD1 for D (6 bases). CDR3 size: 12 residues. The ends were cut back, 9 bases at V and 2 bases at J, with 10 bases in the middle. Per the germline V gene, CDR1 is SNHLY and CDR2 is FYNNEI. In DNA form, the CDR3 reads TGTGCCAGAAGGACAGAAAACTATGGCTACACCTTC. Its protein is CARRTENYGYTF.

This clonotype has just a few counts. The chain couples TRBV19 to TRBJ2-1; D assignment may be TRBD1 or TRBD2 (5 bases each). Germline loops: CDR1 LNHDA, CDR2 SQIVND (reference sequence). V lost 6 bases, J lost 0 bases, and 12 bases lay in between. This CDR3 comprises 15 residues. The CDR3 region is CASRSGPTSYNEQFF. CDR3 in DNA: TGTGCCAGTAGGTCGGGGCCAACCTCCTACAATGAGCAGTTCTTC. Combining the CDR3 with reference TRBV19 and TRBJ2-1 gives the whole variable domain DGGITQSPKYLFRKEGQNVTLSCEQNLNHDAMYWYRQDPGQGLRLIYYSQIVNDFQKGDIAEGYSVSREKKESFPLTVTSAQKNPTAFYLCASRSGPTSYNEQFFGPGTRLTVL.